These 18 T cell receptor beta chains originate from one sample sequenced in a study of beta chain features in type 1 diabetes. Expressed TCRB transcripts were sequenced because the entire RNA isolate underwent reverse transcription. Some clones are missing from TCRdb's copy, which holds only in-frame ones; the method was immunoSEQ multiplex PCR. The sample yields 15,000 to 18,000 clones, around two fifths seen once. The sequencing sample was made of stem cell memory CD4+ T cells from blood. Source of these receptors: a woman in her thirties or forties in good health.

The chain couples TRBV5-1 to TRBJ2-5; D might be TRBD2 (6 bases). This CDR3 is 14 amino acids long. The V gene lost 0 bases and the J gene lost 4 bases, with 10 bases spanning the gap. In germline, CDR1 is SGHRS, CDR2 YFSETQ. CDR3: CASSLATGVETQYF. The CDR3 nucleotides are TGCGCCAGCAGCTTGGCAACGGGGGTAGAGACCCAGTACTTC.

This clone was seen a handful of times. The V and J genes are TRBV11-2 and TRBJ2-3, with 8 bases aligning to TRBD1. This CDR3 contains 16 residues. Germline V gene data show CDR1 as SGHAT and CDR2 as FQNNGV. V dropped 1 base and J dropped 5; count of bases not matched to a gene: 8. Written as DNA, the CDR3 is TGTGCCAGCAGCTTAGCCTTGGGGACAGGAGGAGATACGCAGTATTTT. Protein: CASSLALGTGGDTQYF.

The rearrangement links TRBV7-2 to TRBJ2-1, with D tentatively TRBD2 (5 bases). Trimming shortened V by 5 bases and J by 13 bases, and 18 bases separated the two germline ends. The CDR3 runs to 13 residues. CDR1 is SGHTA and CDR2 is FQGNSA in the germline V gene. This chain's CDR3 is CASSPGEQFYQFF. The CDR3 nucleotides are TGTGCCAGCAGCCCCGGGGAACAGTTTTATCAGTTCTTC. Supplemented by reference TRBV7-2 and TRBJ2-1, the full variable domain reads GAGVSQSPSNKVTEKGKDVELRCDPISGHTALYWYRQSLGQGLEFLIYFQGNSAPDKSGLPSDRFSAERTGGSVSTLTIQRTQQEDSAVYLCASSPGEQFYQFFGPGTRLTVL.

The table lists this clone with a few counts. The chain links TRBV6-1 to TRBJ1-5, with D possibly matching TRBD1 (6 bases). The CDR3 sequence is 15 residues long. V shed 5 bases and J shed 10 bases, with 21 bases lying between them. Germline CDR1 and CDR2: MNHNS and SASEGT. Written as DNA, the CDR3 is TGTGCCAGCAGTCACCGACAGGAACTTATTACTCCCCAGCATTTT. Translating gives CASSHRQELITPQHF.

The chain recombines TRBV6-5 with TRBJ2-5, with a possible D match to TRBD1 (6 bases). V was cut by 5 bases and J by 5 bases, with 18 bases left in between. Germline assignment: CDR1 MNHEY and CDR2 SVGAGI. This CDR3 comprises 15 residues. As DNA, the CDR3 is TGTGCCAGCAGTCCATACTCGTCCAGGGGTGAGACCCAGTACTTC. It is translated as CASSPYSSRGETQYF.

The genes are TRBV6-6 and TRBJ2-1, with a weak D call TRBD2 (5 bases). V was pared by 8 bases and J by 5 bases, with 7 bases between. Germline loops: CDR1 MNHNY, CDR2 SVGAGI (reference sequence). This CDR3 spans 11 amino acids. The CDR3 region has the DNA TGTGCCAGCGAGGGCCACAATGAGCAGTTCTTC. Translation: CASEGHNEQFF.

The chain uses TRBV5-4 and TRBJ2-3, with 12 bases that match TRBD2. The CDR3 totals 17 residues. V was pared by 4 bases and J by 1 base, with 7 bases of the junction left unmatched. The germline V gene encodes CDR1 SGHNT and CDR2 YYREEE (reference sequence). The CDR3 sequence: CASSLRLAGAGTDTQYF. As DNA, the CDR3 is TGTGCCAGCAGCCTCCGACTAGCGGGGGCCGGCACAGATACGCAGTATTTT. The full variable domain, rest sourced from reference TRBV5-4 and TRBJ2-3, is ETGVTQSPTHLIKTRGQQVTLRCSSQSGHNTVSWYQQALGQGPQFIFQYYREEENGRGNFPPRFSGLQFPNYSSELNVNALELDDSALYLCASSLRLAGAGTDTQYFGPGTRLTVL.

Only one count was recorded for this clone. This chain links TRBV9 with TRBJ2-5; 7 bases line up with TRBD2. Germline loops: CDR1 SGDLS, CDR2 YYNGEE. The CDR3 extends over 16 amino acids. V was pared by 3 bases and J by 5 bases, with 13 bases of the junction left unmatched. CDR3 in DNA: TGTGCCAGCAGCGGACCGACTAGCCAGTTCGGGGAGACCCAGTACTTC. Translated, it gives CASSGPTSQFGETQYF.

The sample holds a few counts of this clone. This chain's CDR3 is CASSVNRAANYGYTF. The DNA for the CDR3 is TGTGCCAGCAGCGTGAACAGGGCGGCTAACTATGGCTACACCTTC. The gene calls are TRBV9 and TRBJ1-2, with D perhaps matching TRBD1 (6 bases). The V and J ends lost 2 bases and 0 bases respectively, with 11 bases between them. The CDR3 runs to 15 residues. Germline lookup yields CDR1 SGDLS and CDR2 YYNGEE. Filled out from reference TRBV9 and TRBJ1-2, the complete variable domain reads DSGVTQTPKHLITATGQRVTLRCSPRSGDLSVYWYQQSLDQGLQFLIQYYNGEERAKGNILERFSAQQFPDLHSELNLSSLELGDSALYFCASSVNRAANYGYTFGSGTRLTVV.

This clone was detected only a few times. Here the CDR3 DNA reads TGCGCCAGCCGGACAGGGATGGGAGAGACCCAGTACTTC. It codes for CASRTGMGETQYF. This sequence joins TRBV5-1 and TRBJ2-5, with TRBD1 matching 8 bases. This CDR3 spans 13 amino acids. The junction had 6 bases not matched to a gene; V was cut back by 7 bases and J by 4 bases. Germline values: CDR1 SGHRS, CDR2 YFSETQ. Full variable domain (rest looked up from reference TRBV5-1 and TRBJ2-5): KAGVTQTPRYLIKTRGQQVTLSCSPISGHRSVSWYQQTPGQGLQFLFEYFSETQRNKGNFPGRFSGRQFSNSRSEMNVSTLELGDSALYLCASRTGMGETQYFGPGTRLLVL.

The V and J genes are TRBV29-1 and TRBJ1-1; possible D gene TRBD1, 5 bases. Trimming shortened V by 7 bases and J by 1 base, and 13 bases separated the two germline ends. The germline V gene has CDR1 SQVTM and CDR2 ANQGSEA. This CDR3 contains 13 residues. The CDR3 DNA follows: TGCAGCGCCGAGCGACAGACGAACACTGAAGCTTTCTTT. This translates into CSAERQTNTEAFF.

This clone has just a few counts. This chain connects TRBV5-1 to TRBJ1-5, with 11 bases that match TRBD1. The ends lost 0 bases at V and 5 bases at J; junction bases unmatched: 4. Germline lookup yields CDR1 SGHRS and CDR2 YFSETQ. The CDR3 consists of 16 residues. CDR3 nucleotides: TGCGCCAGCAGCTTGGGGGACAGGGGGGATGATCAGCCCCAGCATTTT. This translates into CASSLGDRGDDQPQHF.

The chain employs TRBV11-2 and TRBJ2-5; 7 bases align to TRBD2. The CDR3 consists of 14 residues. Germline values: CDR1 SGHAT, CDR2 FQNNGV. Losses at the gene ends were 5 bases for V and 2 bases for J; bases not matched to a gene: 5. This chain's CDR3 is CASSKGLQQETQYF. DNA of the CDR3: TGTGCCAGCAGCAAGGGACTACAACAAGAGACCCAGTACTTC.

This clone was seen more than once but under ten times. This chain joins TRBV7-6 and TRBJ2-5; no clear D gene. Germline CDR1 and CDR2: SGHVS and FNYEAQ. Deletions cut 6 bases from V and 5 bases from J, with 13 bases between. This CDR3 has 13 amino acids. This CDR3 is CASRNLMSETQYF. DNA for the CDR3: TGTGCCAGCAGGAACTTGATGTCGGAGACCCAGTACTTC.

J is TRBJ1-1 and V is TRBV18; perhaps TRBD1 as D (5 bases). The germline V and J ends were trimmed by 4 bases and 3 bases, with 9 bases remaining between them. The CDR3 runs 13 residues. Germline CDR1 is KGHSH and CDR2 is LQKENI. This chain's CDR3 is CASSRLGDTEAFF. CDR3 coding DNA: TGTGCCAGCTCACGTCTAGGGGACACTGAAGCTTTCTTT.

Only a few counts were recorded for this clone. The chain links TRBV2 to TRBJ1-2; 7 positions agree with TRBD1. V dropped 10 bases and J dropped 8; count of bases not matched to a gene: 7. Looked up from germline, CDR1 is SNHLY and CDR2 is FYNNEI. The CDR3 contains 11 residues. CDR3 bases: TGTGCCACCCAGGGGGGCCAAGGCTACACCTTC. Translation gives CATQGGQGYTF.

This clone was seen more than once but under ten times. The gene calls are TRBV5-4 and TRBJ2-1; D call uncertain. The CDR3 has 15 amino acids. Germline V CDR1 and CDR2: SGHNT, YYREEE (reference sequence). Trimming shortened V by 0 bases and J by 1 base, and 8 bases separated the two germline ends. CDR3 sequence: CASSLGLRSYNEQFF. In DNA form, the CDR3 reads TGTGCCAGCAGCTTGGGGCTGAGGTCCTACAATGAGCAGTTCTTC.

This clone was detected only a few times. The chain employs TRBV19 and TRBJ1-5, with D possibly matching TRBD1 (5 bases). V shed 3 bases and J shed 0 bases, with 15 bases lying between them. The CDR3 sequence is 17 residues long. The V gene's germline CDR1 is LNHDA and CDR2 SQIVND (reference sequence). CDR3 DNA sequence: TGTGCCAGTAGTATCTCCGACAGCCACTATAGCAATCAGCCCCAGCATTTT. This codes for CASSISDSHYSNQPQHF.